The 21 T cell receptor beta chains below come from one sample, sequenced in a study of neoadjuvant anti-PD-1 for oral cavity cancer (dated by TCRdb to the early 2020s). Library generation was performed with the immunoSEQ multiplex PCR assay. Entries here come from immuneACCESS through TCRdb and include only in-frame sequences with V and J called. Some clones fail to appear in such tables; in the studies checked, an unresolved V gene covers under half of the shortfall, and the cause of the remainder is unknown. The sample records 60,000 to 80,000 clones, more than 65% of which are singletons. The ten top clones hold approximately 2.8% of the sample. The time point label here, explained by the study, means: before neoadjuvant nivolumab. The source material was PBMCs, sampled before nivolumab (anti-PD-1) treatment. The source of these receptors is a person aged 35-79 years with oral cavity squamous cell carcinoma.

This chain links TRBV5-8 with TRBJ2-5; TRBD2 agrees at 8 bases. Germline CDR1 and CDR2: SGHTS and YDEGEE. With 0 bases clipped from V and 5 bases from J, the junction kept 3 bases outside the gene matches. CDR3 length: 14 residues. CDR3 region: CASSLVRGGETQYF. The CDR3 region has the DNA TGTGCCAGCAGCTTGGTCCGGGGGGGGGAGACCCAGTACTTC.

The rearrangement joins TRBV15 to TRBJ1-4; D not resolved. Trimming pared 5 bases from V and 7 bases from J, leaving 14 bases between. The CDR3 contains 14 residues. Germline CDR1 and CDR2: LNHNV and YYDKDF (reference sequence). The CDR3: CATSYKIESEKLFF. The CDR3 bases are TGTGCCACCAGCTATAAGATAGAATCTGAAAAACTGTTTTTT. The complete variable domain, with remaining parts taken from reference TRBV15 and TRBJ1-4, reads DAMVIQNPRYQVTQFGKPVTLSCSQTLNHNVMYWYQQKSSQAPKLLFHYYDKDFNNEADTPDNFQSRRPNTSFCFLDIRSPGLGDTAMYLCATSYKIESEKLFFGSGTQLSVL.

The V and J genes are TRBV2 and TRBJ1-2; D unclear. The CDR3 is 11 amino acids. Germline loops: CDR1 SNHLY, CDR2 FYNNEI. V was clipped by 6 bases and J by 8 bases, with 10 bases between them. CDR3 in amino acids: CASRSVQGYTF. The CDR3 bases are TGTGCCAGCAGGTCGGTACAGGGCTACACCTTC.

The table lists this clone with a few counts. The rearrangement links TRBV4-1 to TRBJ1-2; unclear D gene. Germline CDR1 and CDR2: MGHRA and YSYEKL. This CDR3 has 15 residues. Trimming shortened V by 0 bases and J by 4 bases, and 12 bases separated the two germline ends. The CDR3 nucleotides are TGCGCCAGCAGCCAAGAAGAGGGCAGAGGCTATGGCTACACCTTC. This codes for CASSQEEGRGYGYTF.

CDR3 coding DNA: TGTGCCGCATTCCTAGCGGGACTTTCGTACGAGCAGTACTTC. This encodes CAAFLAGLSYEQYF. The chain has TRBV6-1 and TRBJ2-7, with 9 bases matching TRBD2. In germline, CDR1 is MNHNS, CDR2 SASEGT. The J segment lost 4 bases and the V segment lost 11 bases, leaving 12 bases of the junction unmatched. The CDR3 totals 14 residues.

The chain recombines TRBV25-1 with TRBJ1-1, with no clear D. CDR1 and CDR2 (germline): MGHDK, SYGVNS. V lost 5 bases and J 4 bases, leaving 8 bases between the germline ends. The CDR3 is made up of 12 amino acids. The CDR3 here is CASSSWATEAFF. DNA for the CDR3: TGTGCCAGCAGTAGCTGGGCCACTGAAGCTTTCTTT. Complete variable domain (other parts from reference TRBV25-1 and TRBJ1-1): EADIYQTPRYLVIGTGKKITLECSQTMGHDKMYWYQQDPGMELHLIHYSYGVNSTEKGDLSSESTVSRIRTEHFPLTLESARPSHTSQYLCASSSWATEAFFGQGTRLTVV.

This chain uses TRBV6-5 with TRBJ1-2, with a tentative D call TRBD1 (6 bases). The germline CDR1 and CDR2 sequences are MNHEY and SVGAGI. The CDR3 length is 12 residues. Written as DNA, the CDR3 is TGTGCGACCGAAGGGGGAGGAAGAGGCTACACCTTC. It specifies CATEGGGRGYTF.

This rearrangement joins TRBV6-1 to TRBJ1-3; 8 bases are a match to TRBD1. The CDR3 length is 17 residues. Trimming took 4 bases from V and 1 from J; bases not matched to a gene: 9. Germline-derived CDR1 and CDR2 are MNHNS and SASEGT. DNA of the CDR3: TGTGCCAGCAGTGGAATCAGGGGGCGATCATCTGGAAACACCATATATTTT. Residues: CASSGIRGRSSGNTIYF.

The V gene is TRBV18, the J gene TRBJ2-7, with no clear D. This CDR3 has 12 amino acids. Trimming shortened V by 1 base and J by 4 bases, and 5 bases separated the two germline ends. Germline assignment: CDR1 KGHSH and CDR2 LQKENI. CDR3 nucleotide sequence: TGTGCCAGCTCACCACGTGAATACGAGCAGTACTTC. Translating gives CASSPREYEQYF.

This chain joins TRBV4-1 and TRBJ2-5, with D maybe TRBD1 (5 bases). V was clipped by 1 base and J by 3 bases, with 12 bases between them. The germline CDR1 and CDR2 sequences are MGHRA and YSYEKL. The CDR3 runs 15 residues. DNA for the CDR3: TGCGCCAGCAGCCAAGGACAGACACAAGAAGAGACCCAGTACTTC. Amino acid sequence: CASSQGQTQEETQYF.

CDR3 in DNA: TGTGCCAGTAGTATAGATACAGTCAGCTTTAATCAGCCCCAGCATTTT. Residues: CASSIDTVSFNQPQHF. The chain links TRBV19 to TRBJ1-5, with D hard to call. V was cut by 0 bases and J by 4 bases, with 13 bases left in between. CDR1 is LNHDA, CDR2 SQIVND, per germline (reference sequence). The CDR3 has 16 amino acids.

The J gene is TRBJ2-5, the V gene TRBV7-2, with 9 bases that match TRBD2. CDR1 is SGHTA and CDR2 is FQGNSA in the germline V gene. The junction had 14 bases not matched to a gene; V was cut back by 5 bases and J by 4 bases. The CDR3 covers 17 residues. The CDR3 coding sequence is TGTGCCAGCAGCCCCGGGGGTAGCGGGAGTATTCGAGAGACCCAGTACTTC. Its protein product is CASSPGGSGSIRETQYF.

The V call is TRBV7-3, the J call TRBJ2-3; D not certain. CDR1 is SGHTA, CDR2 FQGTGA, per germline. CDR3 length equals 12 residues. Trimming shortened V by 1 base and J by 4 bases, and 3 bases separated the two germline ends. CDR3 loop: CASSLSPDTQYF. CDR3 DNA: TGTGCCAGCAGCTTAAGCCCAGATACGCAGTATTTT.

V and J are TRBV13 and TRBJ2-7; D is uncertain. Germline loops: CDR1 PRHDT, CDR2 FYEKMQ (reference sequence). V was cut by 6 bases and J by 0 bases, with 6 bases left in between. This CDR3 has 12 residues. The CDR3 region is CASRGPSYEQYF. The CDR3 DNA follows: TGTGCCAGCAGGGGCCCCTCCTACGAGCAGTACTTC.

V is TRBV25-1 and J is TRBJ2-1; D might be TRBD2 (6 bases). V lost 1 base to trimming and J lost 0 bases, with 13 bases between them. CDR1 is MGHDK and CDR2 is SYGVNS in the germline V gene. This CDR3 region has 17 residues. CDR3 amino acids: CASSELEGTRSYNEQFF. In DNA, the CDR3 is TGTGCCAGCAGTGAATTGGAGGGAACGCGCTCCTACAATGAGCAGTTCTTC.

The rearrangement uses TRBV4-2 and TRBJ1-4; possible D gene TRBD1, 5 bases. CDR3 length: 16 amino acids. Germline V gene data show CDR1 as LGHNA and CDR2 as YNFKEQ. Trimming took off 0 bases at V and 2 bases at J, with 10 bases between the two ends. CDR3 DNA sequence: TGTGCCAGCAGCCAAGAGGGGGGGTTGACTAATGAAAAACTGTTTTTT. Its protein is CASSQEGGLTNEKLFF.

The chain uses TRBV5-6 and TRBJ1-5, with D hard to call. Per the germline V gene, CDR1 is SGHDT and CDR2 is YYEEEE. This CDR3 has 15 residues. V was pared by 3 bases and J by 4 bases, with 14 bases between. The CDR3: CASSSGRISNQPQHF. DNA for the CDR3: TGTGCCAGCAGCTCCGGACGGATTTCAAATCAGCCCCAGCATTTT.

V usage is TRBV11-2 and J usage is TRBJ2-5; D may be TRBD1 (6 bases). The V gene lost 5 bases and the J gene lost 2 bases, with 12 bases spanning the gap. Germline CDR1 is SGHAT and CDR2 is FQNNGV. This CDR3 contains 14 residues. CDR3 amino acids: CASSLPGTQETQYF. CDR3 in DNA: TGTGCCAGCAGCCTCCCGGGGACACAAGAGACCCAGTACTTC. Complete variable domain (other parts from reference TRBV11-2 and TRBJ2-5): EAGVAQSPRYKIIEKRQSVAFWCNPISGHATLYWYQQILGQGPKLLIQFQNNGVVDDSQLPKDRFSAERLKGVDSTLKIQPAKLEDSAVYLCASSLPGTQETQYFGPGTRLLVL.

This clone was found once. The chain has TRBV5-1 and TRBJ2-1; a weak D match, TRBD2 (5 bases). The CDR3 contains 15 residues. Germline V gene sequence: CDR1 SGHRS, CDR2 YFSETQ. Trimming pared 4 bases from V and 0 bases from J, leaving 11 bases between. The CDR3, as DNA: TGCGCCAGCAGCCCTCCGGGGAGCTCCTACAATGAGCAGTTCTTC. Its protein product is CASSPPGSSYNEQFF.

This clone was picked up one time. The rearrangement joins TRBV9 to TRBJ1-2; D possibly corresponds to TRBD1 (5 bases). The V gene lost 0 bases and the J gene lost 7 bases, with 28 bases spanning the gap. This CDR3 comprises 19 residues. Germline V CDR1 and CDR2: SGDLS, YYNGEE. The CDR3 nucleotides read TGTGCCAGCAGCGTAGCCCGGACGCCAGACAGTAGGTTTAGAGGTGGCTACACCTTC. Translation gives CASSVARTPDSRFRGGYTF.

There are a few counts of this clone. The V and J genes are TRBV11-3 and TRBJ1-2; D is possibly TRBD1 (5 bases). The CDR3 runs 17 residues. Germline V gene lookup returns CDR1 SGHNT and CDR2 YENEEA. V dropped 6 bases and J dropped 7 bases, with 27 bases sitting between them. CDR3 protein: CASRHRGKRGREGGYTF. In nucleotides, the CDR3 is TGTGCCAGCAGGCACCGGGGGAAAAGGGGCCGGGAAGGTGGCTACACCTTC. The full variable domain, with the rest looked up from reference TRBV11-3 and TRBJ1-2, is EAGVVQSPRYKIIEKKQPVAFWCNPISGHNTLYWYLQNLGQGPELLIRYENEEAVDDSQLPKDRFSAERLKGVDSTLKIQPAELGDSAVYLCASRHRGKRGREGGYTFGSGTRLTVV.